This T cell receptor beta chain was recovered during a study of blood T cell repertoires in COVID-19. Study background: Samples representing acute and convalescent COVID-19 were sourced from the United States, Italy and Spain. PBMCs, B-cell-depleted T cells, or T cells provided the cDNA or gDNA that made up the material.

TCRdb keeps only in-frame clones here, not all; method: immunoSEQ multiplex PCR. The table records 170,000 or so clones, 75% to 90% of them present only once. Seattle participants joined during active infection and were tracked over time. Sample: peripheral blood. The origin of this receptor is a woman aged 65 to 85 with COVID-19, enrolled during active disease.

CDR3 nucleotides: TGTGCCAGCAGCATCAGAGGAGGATCACCCCTCCACTTT. Translated, it gives CASSIRGGSPLHF. The gene calls are TRBV3-1 (or the pseudogene TRBV3-2) and TRBJ1-6; the D is unclear. The germline CDR1 and CDR2 sequences are LGHDT and YNNKEL (reference sequence). The CDR3 loop spans 13 amino acids. V was trimmed by 5 bases and J by 10 bases, leaving 12 bases between them.